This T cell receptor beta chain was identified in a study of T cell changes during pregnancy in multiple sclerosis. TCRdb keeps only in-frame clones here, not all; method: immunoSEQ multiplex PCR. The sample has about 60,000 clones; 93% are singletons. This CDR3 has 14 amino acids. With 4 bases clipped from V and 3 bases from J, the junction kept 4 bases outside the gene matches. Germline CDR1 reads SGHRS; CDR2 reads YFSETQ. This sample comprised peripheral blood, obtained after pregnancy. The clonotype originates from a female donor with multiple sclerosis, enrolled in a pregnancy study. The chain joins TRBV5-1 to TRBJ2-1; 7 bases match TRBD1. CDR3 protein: CASSPGQSYNEQFF. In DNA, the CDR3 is TGCGCCAGCAGCCCGGGACAGAGCTACAATGAGCAGTTCTTC.